This note documents a single TCR beta chain sequence. What this receptor recognizes is not known. No base quality values were provided; no much bigger clone lies one nucleotide off. Libraries were prepared through PCR. The sequencer was an Illumina HiSeq 2500. Unique molecular identifiers were incorporated into TCR beta cDNA libraries to reduce PCR and sequencing biases. Some 500,000 cDNA molecules were obtained per 1 to 10 million input T cells, so each molecule approximated one T cell. The patient libraries were prepared and sequenced using the same protocol as the earlier healthy control dataset. Within a given batch, samples were prepared together, multiplexed and sequenced on the same HiSeq lane. Turning to the authors' computational methods: MIGEC was used to process the raw barcoded reads, and molecular identifier groups with only a single read were discarded before consensus assembly and CDR3 extraction. Clonotype tables were post-analysed with VDJtools, and diversity was normalized by down-sampling all datasets to the smallest sample size. To correct batch-related cross-sample contamination, repertoire overlap clustering matched CDR3 amino acid sequences but not nucleotide sequences. TCRdb reanalyzed the raw reads on its own, using fastp at Q25 for trimming and MiXCR for clone calling, and kept in-frame beta chains. CDR3 protein sequences are deduplicated, and each keeps its most common genes and DNA. Here the V and J calls rest on TCRdb's processing, not on the authors' analysis. Recorded for this sample are 820,000 or so distinct CDR3 sequences; 53% of them occurred a single time. The top ten clones comprise 4% to 5.5% of the sample.

To demonstrate the VDJtools post-analysis software, TCR beta repertoires were profiled from the peripheral blood of more than 10 young patients with multiple sclerosis. The multiple sclerosis patients were children and adolescents ranging in age from roughly 6 to 16 years. This entry belongs to a study of post-analysis software for immune sequencing data (dated by TCRdb to the mid-2010s). Regarding the complete study: Recorded disease courses included relapsing-remitting, secondary progressive and progressive-relapsing multiple sclerosis, with some patients lacking subtype annotation. A subset of samples was prepared in parallel using single-end sample barcoding, then pooled and co-amplified after Illumina adapter ligation. The patient repertoires were compared against approximately twelve previously published healthy control repertoires obtained from donors aged about 6 to 28 years.

The research as a whole found: Normalized Chao1 diversity was significantly lower in multiple sclerosis patients than controls, suggesting substantial peripheral T-cell clonal expansion. Direct clustering with F measure revealed strong co-clustering of samples prepared in the same batch, which led to a batch-effect correction. The control group was slightly older than the multiple sclerosis patient group.

The material sequenced was blood. This receptor was taken from a girl aged 5 to 17 with multiple sclerosis.

The CDR3 reads as follows: CAISQGFSNYGYTF. The sequenced DNA: TGTGCCATCAGTCAGGGGTTTTCTAACTATGGCTACACCTTC. The rearrangement combines TRBV10-3 with TRBJ1-2, with a weak D call of TRBD1 (6 bases match). The CDR3 sequence holds 14 residues, the cysteine and phenylalanine included. Of all the DNA, just the CDR3 is kept, 42 bases in frame from base 1. In the germline V gene, CDR1 corresponds to ENHRY and CDR2 to SYGVKD. V is pared back by 5 bases and J by 0 bases, with 10 bases lying between the germline termini.